These T cell receptor beta chains were read from a single sample in a study of T cells after yellow fever vaccination. TCRdb ran MiXCR on the 5' RACE reads and lists one entry per CDR3 protein. The sample holds 500,000 to 650,000 distinct CDR3 sequences, 10% to 15% seen once. Material: PBMCs, obtained on the day of the yellow fever booster vaccination. The receptors here all came from a man aged 25-40 years who received the YFV17D yellow fever vaccine. Both conserved end residues are part of each CDR3. The order of the fields is clone size, V gene, J gene, D gene, CDR3 DNA, CDR3 protein. A D gene is named only where the DNA matches it firmly. Expanded clones get a size class; other rows say once, few or many, or leave the size out.

>-|TRBV29-1|TRBJ2-3|-
TGCAGCGTTGATACGGAACGCACAGATACGCAGTATTTT
CSVDTERTDTQYF
>-|TRBV29-1|TRBJ2-7|-
TGCAGCGTTGGGCCAAGGAGCGGAGCCTACGAGCAGTACTTC
CSVGPRSGAYEQYF
>few|TRBV7-2|TRBJ2-7|TRBD2
TGTGCCAGCAGCCTGGGACTAGCTATCCACGAGCAGTACTTC
CASSLGLAIHEQYF
>-|TRBV23-1|TRBJ2-2|-
TGCGCCAGCAGTCAATCGCTCGCTAAGGACACCGGGGAGCTGTTTTTT
CASSQSLAKDTGELFF
>-|TRBV6-5|TRBJ1-1|-
TGTGCCAGCAGTTACGCCAAGATCCCGAACACTGAAGCTTTCTTT
CASSYAKIPNTEAFF
>-|TRBV20-1|TRBJ2-1|TRBD2
TGCAGTGCTCGCCGACTAGCGGTCAATGAGCAGTTCTTC
CSARRLAVNEQFF
>few|TRBV29-1|TRBJ2-5|-
TGCAGCGTTGAAGGGCCAGAGACCCAGTACTTC
CSVEGPETQYF
>many|TRBV6-1|TRBJ2-3|-
TGTGCCAGCAGTCCCAGAAGGAGCACAGATACGCAGTATTTT
CASSPRRSTDTQYF
>many|TRBV4-2|TRBJ2-3|-
TGTGCCAGCAGCCAAGCCGGGCATCGGGATACGCAGTATTTT
CASSQAGHRDTQYF
>-|TRBV12-3/TRBV12-4|TRBJ2-2|-
TGTGCCAGCAGTCCCCGGGGCAGGGACGTCGAGGAGCTGTTTTTT
CASSPRGRDVEELFF
>few|TRBV6-2/TRBV6-3|TRBJ2-1|-
TGTGCCAGCACGTCCGCAAGTTACAATGAGCAGTTCTTC
CASTSASYNEQFF
>few|TRBV7-2|TRBJ1-1|-
TGTGCCAGCAGCTTAGTTCCGGCAGGGACCGGTGAAGCTTTCTTT
CASSLVPAGTGEAFF
>many|TRBV25-1|TRBJ2-2|-
TGTGCCATACAAATTTTCGGGGAGCTGTTTTTT
CAIQIFGELFF
>-|TRBV12-3/TRBV12-4|TRBJ2-2|-
TGTGCCAGCAGTTTTTGGGGGGAGCTGTTTTTT
CASSFWGELFF
>few|TRBV20-1|TRBJ2-5|-
TGCAGTGCTAGAGTCCAACAAGAGACCCAGTACTTC
CSARVQQETQYF
>-|TRBV7-2|TRBJ2-1|TRBD1
TGTGCCAGCAGCTTAGCGCGTCCAGGGGGACATGAGCAGTTCTTC
CASSLARPGGHEQFF
>few|TRBV27|TRBJ1-4|TRBD1
TGTGCCAGCAGAATGGGACAGATCAGCGAAAAACTGTTTTTT
CASRMGQISEKLFF
>few|TRBV6-1|TRBJ2-2|TRBD2
TGTGCCAGCTACGGGGGGGCGTTGAGCACCGGGGAGCTGTTTTTT
CASYGGALSTGELFF
>-|TRBV9|TRBJ2-6|-
TGTGCCAGCAGCGTAGATCCAGGGAGAGCTGGGGCCAACGTCCTGACTTTC
CASSVDPGRAGANVLTF
>-|TRBV6-5|TRBJ2-5|TRBD2
TGTGCCAGCAGTTACGGGACTAGCGTCCAAGAGACCCAGTACTTC
CASSYGTSVQETQYF
>few|TRBV7-2|TRBJ2-7|TRBD1
TGTGCCAGCAGTTATTCCTCCGGGACAGGGGGCTCCTACGAGCAGTACTTC
CASSYSSGTGGSYEQYF
>few|TRBV20-1|TRBJ2-3|TRBD2
TGCAGTGCTAGAGTGTACGGGAGGGGAGATACGCAGTATTTT
CSARVYGRGDTQYF